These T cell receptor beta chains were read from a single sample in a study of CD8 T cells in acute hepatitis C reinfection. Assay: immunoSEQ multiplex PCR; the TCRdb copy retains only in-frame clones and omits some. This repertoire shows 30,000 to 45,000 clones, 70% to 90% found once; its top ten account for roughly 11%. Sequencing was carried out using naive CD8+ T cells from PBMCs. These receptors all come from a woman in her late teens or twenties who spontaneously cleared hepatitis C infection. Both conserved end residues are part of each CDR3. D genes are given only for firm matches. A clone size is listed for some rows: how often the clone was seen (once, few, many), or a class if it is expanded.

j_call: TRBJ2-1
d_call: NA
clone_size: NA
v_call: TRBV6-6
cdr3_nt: TGTGCCAGCAGCCCAATATCACTCCAAAGGAATGAGCAGTTCTTC
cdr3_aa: CASSPISLQRNEQFF

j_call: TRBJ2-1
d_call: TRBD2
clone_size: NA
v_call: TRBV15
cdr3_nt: TGTGCCACCAGCAGCCAACTAGCGGGAGCGTACAATGAGCAGTTCTTC
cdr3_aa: CATSSQLAGAYNEQFF

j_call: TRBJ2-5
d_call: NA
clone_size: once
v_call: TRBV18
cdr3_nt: TGTGCCAGCACTTCCACCTTGGACAGACGAGAGACCCAGTACTTC
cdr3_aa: CASTSTLDRRETQYF

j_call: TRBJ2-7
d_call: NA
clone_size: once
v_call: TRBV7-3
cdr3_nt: TGTGCCAGCAGCCCCTTTCCAGGCGGGTACGAGCAGTACTTC
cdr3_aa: CASSPFPGGYEQYF

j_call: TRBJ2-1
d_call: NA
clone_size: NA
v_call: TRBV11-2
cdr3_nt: TGTGCCAGCAGCTTACAGGAGCAGTTCTTC
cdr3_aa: CASSLQEQFF

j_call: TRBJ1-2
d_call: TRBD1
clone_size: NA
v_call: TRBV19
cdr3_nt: TGTGCCAGTCTAACTTTGACCGGGACAGGGAGCTATGGCTACACCTTC
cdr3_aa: CASLTLTGTGSYGYTF

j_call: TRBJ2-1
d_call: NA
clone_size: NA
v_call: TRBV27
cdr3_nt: TGTGCCAGCAGTTTATGGGGGTTGGAGAGCTCCTACAATGAGCAGTTCTTC
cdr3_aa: CASSLWGLESSYNEQFF

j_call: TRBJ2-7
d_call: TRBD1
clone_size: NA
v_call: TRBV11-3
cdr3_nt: TGTGCCAGCAGCCTTTCCGGGACAGGGTCCAACGAGCAGTACTTC
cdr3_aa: CASSLSGTGSNEQYF

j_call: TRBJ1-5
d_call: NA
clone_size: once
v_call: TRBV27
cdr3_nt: TGTGCCAGCAGTTCTAAGGGCAGGAGTTTTGAGCCCCAGCATTTT
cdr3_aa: CASSSKGRSFEPQHF

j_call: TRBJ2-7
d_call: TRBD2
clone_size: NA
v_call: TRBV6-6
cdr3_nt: TGTGCCAGCAGTGTGCCCGGGACTAGCTCCTACGAGCAGTACTTC
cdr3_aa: CASSVPGTSSYEQYF

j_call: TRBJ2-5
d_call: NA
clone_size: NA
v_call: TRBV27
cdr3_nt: TGTGCCAGCAGTTTCGGAAAGACCCAGTACTTC
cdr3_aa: CASSFGKTQYF

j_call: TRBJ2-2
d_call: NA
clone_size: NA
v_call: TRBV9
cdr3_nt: TGTGCCAGCAGCGTAGGTGGTTCGTTCACATTCACCGGGGAGCTGTTTTTT
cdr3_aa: CASSVGGSFTFTGELFF

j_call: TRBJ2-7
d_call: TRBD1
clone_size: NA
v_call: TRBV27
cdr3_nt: TGTGCCACCCGGGACAGAGGGCTCGAGCAGTACTTC
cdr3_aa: CATRDRGLEQYF

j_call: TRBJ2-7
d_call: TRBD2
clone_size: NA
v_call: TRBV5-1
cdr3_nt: TGCGCCAGCAGCTCCGGGTACACGAGCGGGAGCCTCTACGAGCAGTACTTC
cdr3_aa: CASSSGYTSGSLYEQYF

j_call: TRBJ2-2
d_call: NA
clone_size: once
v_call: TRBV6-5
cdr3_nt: TGTGCCAGCACCCTCACCAGCTACCACCGGGAGCTGTTTTTT
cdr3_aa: CASTLTSYHRELFF

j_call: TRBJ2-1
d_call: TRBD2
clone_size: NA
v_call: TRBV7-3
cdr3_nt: TGTGCCAGCAGCCGACTAGCGGGAGGGCCCCCAAACAATGAGCAGTTCTTC
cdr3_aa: CASSRLAGGPPNNEQFF

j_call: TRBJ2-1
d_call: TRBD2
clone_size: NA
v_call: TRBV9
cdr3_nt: TGTGCCAGCAGCCGTGGACTAGCCGAGAGCTCCTACAATGAGCAGTTCTTC
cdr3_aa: CASSRGLAESSYNEQFF

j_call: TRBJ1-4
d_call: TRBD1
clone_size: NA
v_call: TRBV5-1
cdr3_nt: TGCGCCAGCAGCTTGGGGCCCGACAGGGGGCGCCTTGAAAAACTGTTTTTT
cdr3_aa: CASSLGPDRGRLEKLFF

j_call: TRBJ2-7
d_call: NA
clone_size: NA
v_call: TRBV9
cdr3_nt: TGTGCCAGCAGCCCCCGACTAGGCCACGAGCAGTACTTC
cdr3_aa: CASSPRLGHEQYF

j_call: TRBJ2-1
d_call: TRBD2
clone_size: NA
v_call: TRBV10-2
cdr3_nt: TGCGCCAGCAGTGAGATTGGCGGGAGCTCCTACAATGAGCAGTTCTTC
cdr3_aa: CASSEIGGSSYNEQFF

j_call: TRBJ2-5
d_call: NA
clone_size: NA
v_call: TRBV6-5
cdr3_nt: TGTGCCAGCAGTCCCGGCAGGGTATACCAAGAGACCCAGTACTTC
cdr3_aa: CASSPGRVYQETQYF

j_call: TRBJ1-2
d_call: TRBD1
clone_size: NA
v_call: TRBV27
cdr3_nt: TGTGCCAGCAGTATCAGGGGGCAGAGGGGCTACACCTTC
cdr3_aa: CASSIRGQRGYTF

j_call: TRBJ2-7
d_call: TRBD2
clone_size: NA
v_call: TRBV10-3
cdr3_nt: TGTGCCACCCGGGACTATACCTACGAGCAGTACTTC
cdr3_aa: CATRDYTYEQYF

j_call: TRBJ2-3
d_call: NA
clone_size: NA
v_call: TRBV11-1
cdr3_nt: TGTGCCGTCCCGTCCCAAGAGGGAGATACGCAGTATTTT
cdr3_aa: CAVPSQEGDTQYF

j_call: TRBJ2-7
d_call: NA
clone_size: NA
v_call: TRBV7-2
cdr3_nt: TGTGCCAGCAGCTACGTGGGCAGAAGTTACGAGCAGTACTTC
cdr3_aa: CASSYVGRSYEQYF

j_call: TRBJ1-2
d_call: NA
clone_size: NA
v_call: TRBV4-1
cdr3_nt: TGCGCCAGCAGCCCCGGGGGGGGTGGCGGCTACACCTTC
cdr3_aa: CASSPGGGGGYTF

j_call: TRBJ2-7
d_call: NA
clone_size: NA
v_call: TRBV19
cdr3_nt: TGTGCCAGTAGTTCGGACTACGAGCAGTACTTC
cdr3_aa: CASSSDYEQYF

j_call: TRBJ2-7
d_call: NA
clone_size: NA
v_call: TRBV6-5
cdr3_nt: TGTGCCAGCAGTTACCCCCCTTACGAGCAGTACTTC
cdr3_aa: CASSYPPYEQYF

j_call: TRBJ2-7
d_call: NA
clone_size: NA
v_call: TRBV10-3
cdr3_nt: TGTGCCATCAGTGAAAAAGAGTACGAGCAGTACTTC
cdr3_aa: CAISEKEYEQYF

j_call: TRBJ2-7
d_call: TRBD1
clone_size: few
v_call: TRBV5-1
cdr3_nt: TGCGCCAGCAGCTTGGAAAACGGACAGGGATCCTACGAGCAGTACTTC
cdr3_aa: CASSLENGQGSYEQYF

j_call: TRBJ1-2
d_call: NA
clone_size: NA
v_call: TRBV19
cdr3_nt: TGTGCCAGTAGTTCCTTTGGCAGGAACTATGGCTACACCTTC
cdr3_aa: CASSSFGRNYGYTF

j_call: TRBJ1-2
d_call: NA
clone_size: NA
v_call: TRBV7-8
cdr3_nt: TGTGCCAGCAGCTTAGGCCACTATGGCTACACCTTC
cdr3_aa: CASSLGHYGYTF

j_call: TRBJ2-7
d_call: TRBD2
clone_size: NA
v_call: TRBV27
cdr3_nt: TGTGCCAGCAGGTCTCTAGCGGGGGACTACGAGCAGTACTTC
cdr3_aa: CASRSLAGDYEQYF

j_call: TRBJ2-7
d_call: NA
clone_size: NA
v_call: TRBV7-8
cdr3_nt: TGTGCCAGCAGCTTAGCGGACTTCCTGAGCTCCTACGAGCAGTACTTC
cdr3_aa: CASSLADFLSSYEQYF

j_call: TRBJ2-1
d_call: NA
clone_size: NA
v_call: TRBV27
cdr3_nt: TGTGCCAGCAGACCCCCGGTGGAAAGACCGACCTCTAGTCCCTACAATGAGCAGTTCTTC
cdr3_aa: CASRPPVERPTSSPYNEQFF

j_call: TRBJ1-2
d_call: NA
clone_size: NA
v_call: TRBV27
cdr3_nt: TGTGCCAGCAGTTCCCATAGGGCTGGAGGCTACACCTTC
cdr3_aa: CASSSHRAGGYTF

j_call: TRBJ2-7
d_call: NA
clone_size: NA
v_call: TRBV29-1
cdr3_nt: TGCAGCGTTGGAGGGGGTTACGAGCAGTACTTC
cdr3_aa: CSVGGGYEQYF

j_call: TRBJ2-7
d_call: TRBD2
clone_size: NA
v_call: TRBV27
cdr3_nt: TGTGCCAGCAGTTTATCGGGAGGGAGACCCCCTACCTACGAGCAGTACTTC
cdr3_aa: CASSLSGGRPPTYEQYF

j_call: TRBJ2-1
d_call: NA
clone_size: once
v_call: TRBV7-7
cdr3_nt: TGTGCCAGCAGCTTAGCGCCCGGCCGTAACAATGAGCAGTTCTTC
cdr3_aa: CASSLAPGRNNEQFF

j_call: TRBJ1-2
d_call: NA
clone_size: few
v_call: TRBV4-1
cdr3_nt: TGCGCCAGCAGCGTCCCAGGGAACGACTATGGCTACACCTTC
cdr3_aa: CASSVPGNDYGYTF

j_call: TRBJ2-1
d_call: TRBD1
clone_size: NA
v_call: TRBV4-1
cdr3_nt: TGCGCCAGCAGCCAAGTCCTGGGACAGGGGGCGGTTAATGAGCAGTTCTTC
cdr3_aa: CASSQVLGQGAVNEQFF

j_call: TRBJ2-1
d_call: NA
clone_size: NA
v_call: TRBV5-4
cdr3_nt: TGTGCCAGCCTCGGCGGGGCTGAGCAGTTCTTC
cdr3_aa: CASLGGAEQFF

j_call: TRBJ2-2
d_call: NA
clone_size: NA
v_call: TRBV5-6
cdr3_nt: TGTGCCAGCAGCGACGACATGGCCCCCGGGGAGCTGTTTTTT
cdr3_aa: CASSDDMAPGELFF

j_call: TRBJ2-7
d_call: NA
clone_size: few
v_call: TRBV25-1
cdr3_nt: TGTGCCAGCAGTGAACTTGGTTCCTACGAGCAGTACTTC
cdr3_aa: CASSELGSYEQYF

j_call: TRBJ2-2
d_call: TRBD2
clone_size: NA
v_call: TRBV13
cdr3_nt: TGTGCCAGCAGTAAAGCGGGAAGGGCCGGGGAGCTGTTTTTT
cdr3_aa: CASSKAGRAGELFF

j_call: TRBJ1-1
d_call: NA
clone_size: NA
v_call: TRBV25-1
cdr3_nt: TGTGCCAGCGGACGGGGCGACACTGAAGCTTTCTTT
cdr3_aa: CASGRGDTEAFF

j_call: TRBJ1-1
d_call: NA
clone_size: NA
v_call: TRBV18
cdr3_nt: TGTGCCAGCTCATTACAACCAGGGATGAGGGTAAACACTGAAGCTTTCTTT
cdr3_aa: CASSLQPGMRVNTEAFF

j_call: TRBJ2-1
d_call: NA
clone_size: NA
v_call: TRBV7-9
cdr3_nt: TGTGCCAGCAGCTTACGGACTGGGGAGCAGTTCTTC
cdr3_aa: CASSLRTGEQFF

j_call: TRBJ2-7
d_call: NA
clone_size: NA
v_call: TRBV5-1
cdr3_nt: TGCGCCAGCAGCACGGGCCCTCTTGCTTACGAGCAGTACTTC
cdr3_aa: CASSTGPLAYEQYF

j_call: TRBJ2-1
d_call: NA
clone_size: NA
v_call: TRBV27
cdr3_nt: TGTGCCAGCGGAGTGTCGTACAATGAGCAGTTCTTC
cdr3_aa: CASGVSYNEQFF

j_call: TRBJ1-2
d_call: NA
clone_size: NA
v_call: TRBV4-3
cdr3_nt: TGCGCCAGCACCCTAGACAGCTCGTTCTTCTATGGCTACACCTTC
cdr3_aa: CASTLDSSFFYGYTF

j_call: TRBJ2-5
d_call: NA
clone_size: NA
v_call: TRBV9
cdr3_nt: TGTGCCAGCAGCGTAGAGGAGGTCCTATCAGGGGAGACCCAGTACTTC
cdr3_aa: CASSVEEVLSGETQYF

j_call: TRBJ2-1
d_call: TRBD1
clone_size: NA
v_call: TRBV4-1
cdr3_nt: TGCGCCAGCAGCCATCGACAGGGGGCGGCAAACTGGCGGCGCAATGAGCAGTTCTTC
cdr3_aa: CASSHRQGAANWRRNEQFF

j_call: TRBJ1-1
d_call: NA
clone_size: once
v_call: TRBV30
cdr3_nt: TGTGCCTGGAGTGTTGATGGGGGCACTGAAGCTTTCTTT
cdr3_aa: CAWSVDGGTEAFF

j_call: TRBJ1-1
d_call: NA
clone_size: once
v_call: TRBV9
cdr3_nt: TGTGCCAGCAGCTTCTACTGGGGGGGAGTGAACACTGAAGCTTTCTTT
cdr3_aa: CASSFYWGGVNTEAFF

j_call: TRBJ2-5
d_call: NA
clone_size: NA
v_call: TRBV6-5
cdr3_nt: TGTGCCAGCAGCCTGGAGGGCCAGACCCAGTACTTC
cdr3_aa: CASSLEGQTQYF